This TCR beta chain comes out of a study of tumor-infiltrating lymphocytes in primary liver carcinoma. General study results and limits: Just about 7.5-25% of leading clones were found in every one of five regions. Among the pair types, tumor region pairs showed more overlap than tumor-adjacent and tumor-blood pairs.

This clonotype has a handful of counts. Its antigen remains unknown. Germline V gene lookup returns CDR1 SGHDN and CDR2 FVKESK. CDR3 length: 13 amino acids. Trimming removed 9 bases from V and 7 bases from J, with 19 bases in between. Without any cell sorting, 20-30 mg of bulk tissue yielded co-extracted RNA and DNA. The researchers produced TCR beta cDNA from roughly 550 ng total RNA with a constant-region primer. Investigators got TCR beta libraries out of three nested multiplex PCR rounds, done with slightly modified ARM-PCR. Researchers ran the first two PCR rounds for roughly 10 cycles each with TRBV1-TRBV30 forward primers and a C-beta reverse primer. TCRdb re-called the multiplex PCR reads with MiXCR, one entry per CDR3 protein. The table shows 40,000 to 50,000 distinct CDR3 sequences, with over 65% occurring only once.

The clonotype originates from a man aged 35-49 years with primary liver carcinoma and hepatitis B virus infection. The chain employs TRBV14 and TRBJ2-7; TRBD2 might be the D (6 bases). The sample taken for sequencing was liver tumor tissue from sampling region 3. As for subset: tumor region T3, left-lateral pole. The CDR3 DNA follows: TGTGCCAGTAGTATGGGAGGACTCCTGGAGCAGTACTTC. It codes for CASSMGGLLEQYF.